Below, one TCR beta chain is given with its context. What it binds is unknown. The CDR3 contains 16 residues. V lost 0 bases, J lost 2 bases, and 12 bases lay in between. Germline V gene lookup returns CDR1 LGHDT and CDR2 YNNKEL (reference sequence). The data stem from a study of T cell repertoires in cytomegalovirus infection. About the study: The public TCR beta signatures pointed to both CMV infection and matching HLA type.

Study-level results: The ex vivo response was dominated by HLA-C-restricted CMV-specific TCR beta clonotypes. Carriage of CMV together with the relevant HLA was identifiable through cumulative public TCR beta family frequency.

TCRdb reprocessed the reads with MiXCR, giving one entry per CDR3 protein. Counted here are fewer than 250,000 distinct CDR3 sequences, 9% to 15% occurring once; the ten biggest clones make up 1.5% to 2%. This TCR was sampled from a human donor in good health (CMV status not recorded). Some clones in this sample may be carry-over from other donors' samples. Source material: PBMCs. J is TRBJ2-3 and V is TRBV3-1; D is ambiguous. The CDR3 DNA reads TGTGCCAGCAGCCAAGATTTTGCGCCAGACACAGATACGCAGTATTTT. Its translation: CASSQDFAPDTDTQYF.